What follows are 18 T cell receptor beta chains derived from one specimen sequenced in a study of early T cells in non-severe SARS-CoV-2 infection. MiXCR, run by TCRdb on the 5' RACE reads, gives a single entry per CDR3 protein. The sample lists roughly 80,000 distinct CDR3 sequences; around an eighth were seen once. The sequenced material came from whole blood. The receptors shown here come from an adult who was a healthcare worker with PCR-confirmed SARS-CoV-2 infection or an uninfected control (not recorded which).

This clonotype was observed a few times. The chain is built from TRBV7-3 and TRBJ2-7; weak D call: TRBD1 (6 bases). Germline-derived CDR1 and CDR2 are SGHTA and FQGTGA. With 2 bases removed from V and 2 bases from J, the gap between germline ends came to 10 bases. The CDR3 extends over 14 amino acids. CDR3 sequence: CASSLSGVAYEQYF. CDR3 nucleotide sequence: TGTGCCAGCAGCTTATCAGGGGTAGCCTACGAGCAGTACTTC. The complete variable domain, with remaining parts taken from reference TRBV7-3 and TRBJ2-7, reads GAGVSQTPSNKVTEKGKYVELRCDPISGHTALYWYRQSLGQGPEFLIYFQGTGAADDSGLPNDRFFAVRPEGSVSTLKIQRTERGDSAVYLCASSLSGVAYEQYFGPGTRLTVT.

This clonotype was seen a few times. CDR3: CASGFQPQHF. The CDR3 region has the DNA TGTGCCAGCGGATTCCAGCCCCAGCATTTT. The gene calls are TRBV27 and TRBJ1-5; D is ambiguous. Between the trimmed V and J ends, which lost 8 bases and 7 bases, there was a span of 6 bases. Germline V gene data show CDR1 as MNHEY and CDR2 as SMNVEV (reference sequence). CDR3 length: 10 residues.

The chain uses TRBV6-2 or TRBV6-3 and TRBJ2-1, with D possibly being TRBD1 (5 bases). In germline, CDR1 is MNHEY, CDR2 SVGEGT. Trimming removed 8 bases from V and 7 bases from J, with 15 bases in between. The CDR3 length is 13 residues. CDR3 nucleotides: TGTGCCAGCCTCCAAGGGGTTTTGAATGAGCAGTTCTTC. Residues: CASLQGVLNEQFF.

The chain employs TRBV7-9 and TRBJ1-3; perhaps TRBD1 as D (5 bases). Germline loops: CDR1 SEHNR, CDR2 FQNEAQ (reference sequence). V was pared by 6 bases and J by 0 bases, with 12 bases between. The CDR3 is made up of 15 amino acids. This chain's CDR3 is CASRSDSNSGNTIYF. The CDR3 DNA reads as TGTGCCAGCAGATCCGACAGTAACTCTGGAAACACCATATATTTT.

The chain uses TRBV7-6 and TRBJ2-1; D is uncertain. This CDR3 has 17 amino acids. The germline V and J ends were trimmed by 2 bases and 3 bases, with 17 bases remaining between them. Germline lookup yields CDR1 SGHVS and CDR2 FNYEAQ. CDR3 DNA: TGTGCCAGCAGCTTACTGCCCGAAGGAGAGTTCTACAATGAGCAGTTCTTC. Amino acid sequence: CASSLLPEGEFYNEQFF.

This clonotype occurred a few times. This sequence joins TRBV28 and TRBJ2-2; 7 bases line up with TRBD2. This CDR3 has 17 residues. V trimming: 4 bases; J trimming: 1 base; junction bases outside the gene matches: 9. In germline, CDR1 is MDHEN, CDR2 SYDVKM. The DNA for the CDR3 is TGTGCCAGCAGTTCCCCCTTCCTAGCGGTGAACACCGGGGAGCTGTTTTTT. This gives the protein CASSSPFLAVNTGELFF.

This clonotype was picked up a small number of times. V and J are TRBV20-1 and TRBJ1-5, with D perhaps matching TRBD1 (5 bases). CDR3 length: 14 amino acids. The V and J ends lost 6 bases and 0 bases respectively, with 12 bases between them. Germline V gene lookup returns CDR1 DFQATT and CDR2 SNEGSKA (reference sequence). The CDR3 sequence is CSATPDSSNQPQHF. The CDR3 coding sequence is TGCAGTGCCACCCCAGACAGTAGCAATCAGCCCCAGCATTTT.

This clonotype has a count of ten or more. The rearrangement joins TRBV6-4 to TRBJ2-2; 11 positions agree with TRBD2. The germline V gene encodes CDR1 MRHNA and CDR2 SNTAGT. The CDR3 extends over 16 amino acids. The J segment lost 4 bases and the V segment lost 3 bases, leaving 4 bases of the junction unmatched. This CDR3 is CASSDTSGGITGELFF. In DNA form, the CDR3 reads TGTGCCAGCAGTGATACTAGCGGGGGAATCACCGGGGAGCTGTTTTTT.

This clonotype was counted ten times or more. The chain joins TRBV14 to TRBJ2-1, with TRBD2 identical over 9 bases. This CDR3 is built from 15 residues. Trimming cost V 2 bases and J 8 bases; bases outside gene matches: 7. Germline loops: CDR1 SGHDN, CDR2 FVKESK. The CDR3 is CASSQLGAGGDEQFF. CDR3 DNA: TGTGCCAGCAGCCAATTGGGGGCGGGAGGGGATGAGCAGTTCTTC.

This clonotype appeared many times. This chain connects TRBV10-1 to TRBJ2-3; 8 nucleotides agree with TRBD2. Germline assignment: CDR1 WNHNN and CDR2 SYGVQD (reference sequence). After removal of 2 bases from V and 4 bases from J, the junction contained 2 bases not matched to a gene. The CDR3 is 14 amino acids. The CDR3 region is CASSERRGADTQYF. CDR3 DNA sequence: TGCGCCAGCAGTGAGAGGCGGGGGGCAGATACGCAGTATTTT.

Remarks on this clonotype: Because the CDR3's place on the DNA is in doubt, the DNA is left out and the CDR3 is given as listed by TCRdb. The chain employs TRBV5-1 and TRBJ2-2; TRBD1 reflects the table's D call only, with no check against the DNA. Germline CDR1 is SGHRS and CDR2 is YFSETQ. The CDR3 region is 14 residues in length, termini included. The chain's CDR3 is CASRDRGTPGSCFF.

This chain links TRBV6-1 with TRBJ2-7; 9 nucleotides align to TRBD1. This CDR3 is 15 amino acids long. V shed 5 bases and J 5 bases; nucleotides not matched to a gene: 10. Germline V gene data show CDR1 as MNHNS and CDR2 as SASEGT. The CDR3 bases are TGTGCCAGCAGTACCGCCGGGACAGGGCACCACGAGCAGTACTTC. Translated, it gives CASSTAGTGHHEQYF.

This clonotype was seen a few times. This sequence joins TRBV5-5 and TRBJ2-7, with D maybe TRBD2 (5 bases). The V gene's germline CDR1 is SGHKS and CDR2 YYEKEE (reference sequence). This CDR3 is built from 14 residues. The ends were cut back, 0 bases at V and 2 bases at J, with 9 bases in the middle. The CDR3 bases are TGTGCCAGCAGCTTGGCGGTCGGGGCCTACGAGCAGTACTTC. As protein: CASSLAVGAYEQYF.

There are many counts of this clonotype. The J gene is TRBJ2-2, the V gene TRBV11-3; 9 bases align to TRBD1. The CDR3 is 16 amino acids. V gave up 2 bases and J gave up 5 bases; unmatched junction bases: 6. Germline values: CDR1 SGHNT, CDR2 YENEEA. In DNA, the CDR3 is TGTGCCAGCAGCTTATGGACAGGGGAGGGAACCGGGGAGCTGTTTTTT. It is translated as CASSLWTGEGTGELFF.

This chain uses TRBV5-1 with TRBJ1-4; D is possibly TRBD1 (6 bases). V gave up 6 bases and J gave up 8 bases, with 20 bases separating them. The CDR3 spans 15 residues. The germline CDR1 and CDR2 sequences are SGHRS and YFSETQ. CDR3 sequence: CASTTRGAEGEKLFF. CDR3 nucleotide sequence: TGCGCCAGCACCACTCGGGGGGCAGAGGGGGAAAAACTGTTTTTT.

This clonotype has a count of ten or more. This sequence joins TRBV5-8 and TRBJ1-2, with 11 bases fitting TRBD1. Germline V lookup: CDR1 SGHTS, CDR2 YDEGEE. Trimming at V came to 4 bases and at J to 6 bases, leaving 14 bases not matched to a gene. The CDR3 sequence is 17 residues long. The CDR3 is CASSTRTGGKGRDGYTF. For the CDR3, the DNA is TGTGCCAGCAGCACCCGGACAGGGGGCAAAGGACGAGATGGCTACACCTTC.

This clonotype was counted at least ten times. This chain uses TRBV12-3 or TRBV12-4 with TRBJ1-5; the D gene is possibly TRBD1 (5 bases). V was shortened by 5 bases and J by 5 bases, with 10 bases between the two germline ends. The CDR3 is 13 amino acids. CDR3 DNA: TGTGCCAGCAGTACTAGACAGTATCAGCCCCAGCATTTT. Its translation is CASSTRQYQPQHF.

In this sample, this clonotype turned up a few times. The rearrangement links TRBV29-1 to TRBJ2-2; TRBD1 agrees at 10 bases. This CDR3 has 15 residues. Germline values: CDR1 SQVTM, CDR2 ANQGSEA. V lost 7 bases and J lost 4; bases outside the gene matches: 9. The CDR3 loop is CSAGGQGWFTGELFF. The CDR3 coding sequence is TGCAGCGCCGGGGGACAGGGGTGGTTCACCGGGGAGCTGTTTTTT.